The clone carrying this T cell receptor (beta chain) was recorded a few times. Its target is not known. TCRdb keeps only in-frame clones here, not all; method: immunoSEQ multiplex PCR. The sample records about 27,000 clones, 65% to 85% being singletons. This specimen belongs to a study of vaccination effects on CD4 cells after COVID-19. Study details: Subjects were given two BNT162b2 or mRNA-1273 vaccine doses.

V shed 4 bases and J shed 0 bases, with 13 bases lying between them. This CDR3 is 15 amino acids long. Germline CDR1 and CDR2: GTSNPN and SVGIG (reference sequence). Sequencing was preceded by expansion of antigen-specific CD4+ T cells with viral peptide pools in the ViraFEST assay. Cells that had been cultured for about 10 days were the source of isolated CD4+ T cells. This person's SARS-CoV-2 infection, confirmed by PCR, occurred between March and December 2020. Half the medium was replaced with IL-2 medium on days 3 and 7. This TCR came from a human donor who had a prior SARS-CoV-2 infection. The sample consisted of CD4+ T cells from PBMCs cultured with HCoV-NL63 spike peptides, taken before COVID-19 vaccination. The rearrangement uses TRBV30 and TRBJ1-3, with TRBD1 as a possible D gene (6 bases). The CDR3 loop is CAWTTGLSSGNTIYF. CDR3 coding DNA: TGTGCCTGGACGACAGGCCTAAGCTCTGGAAACACCATATATTTT.